This T cell receptor beta chain is drawn from a study of blood T cell repertoires in COVID-19. Germline V CDR1 and CDR2: SGHNT, YYREEE (reference sequence). CDR3 length equals 16 residues. Trimming cost V 4 bases and J 10 bases, with 21 bases left between them. Per the original data handling: For nucleated cells, counts were estimated from reference gene primer amplification. The method was immunoSEQ multiplex PCR; TCRdb's version includes in-frame clones alone and lacks a portion of them. From that table come the V and J calls and clone size; the DNA was used to work out D and trimming. This sample has around 250,000 clones, with approximately 85% found just once.

The chain is built from TRBV5-4 and TRBJ1-6, with D possibly TRBD1 on 6 matching bases. The sample comprised peripheral blood. The TCR was taken from a middle-aged man with active or convalescent COVID-19. CDR3 in amino acids: CASSADSGTTRSPLHF. DNA for the CDR3: TGTGCCAGCAGCGCTGACTCCGGGACAACCAGGTCACCCCTCCACTTT.